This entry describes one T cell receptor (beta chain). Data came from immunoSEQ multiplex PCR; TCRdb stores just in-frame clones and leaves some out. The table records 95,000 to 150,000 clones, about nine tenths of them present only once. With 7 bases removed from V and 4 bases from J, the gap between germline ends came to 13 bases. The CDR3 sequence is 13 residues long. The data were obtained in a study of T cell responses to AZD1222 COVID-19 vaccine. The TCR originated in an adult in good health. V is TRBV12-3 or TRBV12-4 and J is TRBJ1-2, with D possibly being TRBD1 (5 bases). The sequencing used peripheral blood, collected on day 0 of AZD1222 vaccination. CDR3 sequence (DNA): TGTGCCAGCAAATTAGGGCAGGGCTATGGCTACACCTTC. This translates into CASKLGQGYGYTF.